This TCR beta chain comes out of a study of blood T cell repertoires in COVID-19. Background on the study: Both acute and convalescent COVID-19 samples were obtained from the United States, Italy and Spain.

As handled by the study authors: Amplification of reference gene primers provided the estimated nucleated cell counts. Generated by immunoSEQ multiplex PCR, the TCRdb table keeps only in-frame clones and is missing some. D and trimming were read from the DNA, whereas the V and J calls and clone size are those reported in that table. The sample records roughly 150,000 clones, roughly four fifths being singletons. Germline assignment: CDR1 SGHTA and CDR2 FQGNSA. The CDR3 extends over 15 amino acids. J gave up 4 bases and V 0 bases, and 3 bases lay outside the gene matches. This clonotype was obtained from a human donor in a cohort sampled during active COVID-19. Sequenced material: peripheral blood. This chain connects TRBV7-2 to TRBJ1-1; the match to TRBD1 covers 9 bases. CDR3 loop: CASSLAQGAGTEAFF. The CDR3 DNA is TGTGCCAGCAGCTTAGCACAGGGGGCGGGCACTGAAGCTTTCTTT.